The 11 T cell receptor beta chains below come from one sample, sequenced in a study of cytomegalovirus exposure and HLA in healthy donors. It was with 60 Vbeta and 13 Jbeta primers that the PCR ran. The protocol was immunoSEQ multiplex PCR, while the TCRdb copy is restricted to in-frame clones and leaves out a portion. The sample includes fewer than 90,000 clones, more than 70% of them seen just once. The sequencing input was PBMCs. The receptors derive from a male donor in good health and CMV-seropositive.

CDR3 coding DNA: TGCGCCAGCAGGCAAGCACCTAGCGGGAGTTCCTACAATGAGCAGTTCTTC. It translates to CASRQAPSGSSYNEQFF. J is TRBJ2-1 and V is TRBV5-1; 10 nucleotides line up with TRBD2. With 5 bases clipped from V and 1 base from J, the junction kept 9 bases outside the gene matches. The CDR3 runs 17 residues. Per the germline V gene, CDR1 is SGHRS and CDR2 is YFSETQ.

V and J are TRBV7-2 and TRBJ2-7; TRBD2 matches at 7 bases. Trimming at V came to 1 base and at J to 3 bases, leaving 3 bases not matched to a gene. Germline V gene sequence: CDR1 SGHTA, CDR2 FQGNSA. This CDR3 is 14 amino acids long. CDR3 coding DNA: TGTGCCAGCAGCTTAGTGCGGGAGCTCTACGAGCAGTACTTC. It is translated as CASSLVRELYEQYF.

The chain couples TRBV4-1 to TRBJ1-4; D is possibly TRBD1 (5 bases). Trimming took 10 bases from V and 11 from J, leaving 14 bases between them. The CDR3 contains 11 residues. Germline-derived CDR1 and CDR2 are MGHRA and YSYEKL. CDR3 nucleotides: TGCGCCACCGGACAAGGGTTGAAACTGTTTTTT. It codes for CATGQGLKLFF.

The rearrangement uses TRBV25-1 and TRBJ2-2; D not resolved. The V end lost 3 bases, the J end lost 1 base, and 3 bases lay between the germline ends. In germline, CDR1 is MGHDK, CDR2 SYGVNS. This CDR3 spans 13 amino acids. This CDR3 is CASSDQNTGELFF. Written as DNA, the CDR3 is TGTGCCAGCAGTGACCAGAACACCGGGGAGCTGTTTTTT.

Notes on this clone: An end of the junction does not agree with germline; a read error may underlie this. The CDR3 nucleotides read TGTGCCAGCAGTCCCACCGGGACTAGCGGGAGGTACACGGCATTT. As protein: CASSPTGTSGRYTAF. V usage is TRBV2 and J usage is TRBJ2-3; 15 bases align to TRBD2. This CDR3 spans 15 amino acids. Germline V gene sequence: CDR1 SNHLY, CDR2 FYNNEI.

This clone was detected ten times or more. The rearrangement uses TRBV5-4 and TRBJ2-2; 8 bases are shared with TRBD1. This CDR3 has 16 amino acids. In germline, CDR1 is SGHNT, CDR2 YYREEE (reference sequence). V dropped 6 bases and J dropped 1; count of bases not matched to a gene: 8. CDR3 sequence (DNA): TGTGCCAGCACCCCGGGCGGGACAGGGAACACCGGGGAGCTGTTTTTT. The encoded protein is CASTPGGTGNTGELFF. Full variable domain (rest looked up from reference TRBV5-4 and TRBJ2-2): ETGVTQSPTHLIKTRGQQVTLRCSSQSGHNTVSWYQQALGQGPQFIFQYYREEENGRGNFPPRFSGLQFPNYSSELNVNALELDDSALYLCASTPGGTGNTGELFFGEGSRLTVL.

V usage is TRBV18 and J usage is TRBJ2-5; D is ambiguous. With the DNA end fitting TRBJ2-7 better, the J assignment may be wrong. CDR1 and CDR2 from the germline V gene are KGHSH and LQKENI. The CDR3 spans 12 residues. The CDR3 spells CASSSDMREQYF. CDR3 nucleotides: TGTGCCAGCTCTTCCGACATGCGCGAGCAGTACTTC.

The chain combines TRBV19 with TRBJ1-2, with TRBD1 identical over 7 bases. V gave up 7 bases and J gave up 3 bases; unmatched junction bases: 8. The CDR3 is 14 amino acids. Per germline, CDR1 LNHDA and CDR2 SQIVND (reference sequence). CDR3 in DNA: TGTGCCAGTAACAGAGACAGGGACCACTATGGCTACACCTTC. Its protein is CASNRDRDHYGYTF.

The V gene is TRBV1, the J gene TRBJ2-7; the table's D gene call, TRBD2, was not cross checked with the DNA. TRBV1 is recorded as a pseudogene. The CDR3 spans 14 residues. The CDR3 DNA follows: TGCACCAGCAGCCGGGGGAGCGGGAGCTACGAGCAGTACTTC. It translates to CTSSRGSGSYEQYF.

The chain carries TRBV5-1 and TRBJ2-7; TRBD1 aligns across 7 bases. J was trimmed by 2 bases and V by 3 bases; bases with no gene match: 17. CDR1 is SGHRS, CDR2 YFSETQ, per germline. This CDR3 is 18 amino acids long. The CDR3 nucleotides are TGCGCCAGCAGCTGGGAATTTCGACAGGGCGGTTCGCCCTACGAGCAGTACTTC. Residues: CASSWEFRQGGSPYEQYF.

V and J are TRBV7-2 and TRBJ1-4; D ambiguous. Germline values: CDR1 SGHTA, CDR2 FQGNSA. This CDR3 region has 14 residues. With 2 bases removed from V and 2 bases from J, the gap between germline ends came to 6 bases. The CDR3 sequence: CASSLWATNEKLFF. The CDR3, as DNA: TGTGCCAGCAGCTTATGGGCGACTAATGAAAAACTGTTTTTT. Looking up the rest from reference TRBV7-2 and TRBJ1-4 gives the full variable domain: GAGVSQSPSNKVTEKGKDVELRCDPISGHTALYWYRQSLGQGLEFLIYFQGNSAPDKSGLPSDRFSAERTGGSVSTLTIQRTQQEDSAVYLCASSLWATNEKLFFGSGTQLSVL.